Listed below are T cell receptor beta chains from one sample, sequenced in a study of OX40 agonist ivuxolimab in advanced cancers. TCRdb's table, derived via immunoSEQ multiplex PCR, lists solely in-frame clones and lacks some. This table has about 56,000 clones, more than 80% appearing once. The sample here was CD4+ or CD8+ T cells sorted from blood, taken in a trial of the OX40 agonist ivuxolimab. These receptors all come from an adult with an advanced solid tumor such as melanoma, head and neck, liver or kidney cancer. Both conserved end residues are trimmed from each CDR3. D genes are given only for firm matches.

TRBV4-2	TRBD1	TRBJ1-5	ASSQANGQGQPQH
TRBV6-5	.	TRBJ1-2	ASSFRGPDGYT
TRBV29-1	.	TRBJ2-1	SVVRPPAL
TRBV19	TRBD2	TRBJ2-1	ASSIGAGAYNEQF
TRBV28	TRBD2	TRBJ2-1	ASGRAGSGIYNEQF
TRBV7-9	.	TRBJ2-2	ASSSLMGAKAGELF
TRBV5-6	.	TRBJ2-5	ASSFSGARETQY
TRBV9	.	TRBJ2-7	ASSVAVMAYEQY
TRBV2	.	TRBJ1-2	ASSQDSERPYT
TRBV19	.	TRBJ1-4	ASRNALGSWAQKLF
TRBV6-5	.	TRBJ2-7	ASTDGYYEQY
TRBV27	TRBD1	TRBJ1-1	ASSYSTGTGEAF
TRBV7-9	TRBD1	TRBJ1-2	ASSQAGSLGGQLLAGYT
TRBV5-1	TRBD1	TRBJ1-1	ASSSGTAEAF
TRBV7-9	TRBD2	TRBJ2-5	ASSTTYSGQQETQY
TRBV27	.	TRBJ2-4	ASSFRGVLY
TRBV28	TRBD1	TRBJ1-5	ASLKGGFNQPQH
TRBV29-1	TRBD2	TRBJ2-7	SVRLGTSGSYEQY
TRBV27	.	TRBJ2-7	ASSLRFLSYEQY
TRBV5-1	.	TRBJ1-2	ASSLGLVEENT
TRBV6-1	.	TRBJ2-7	ASSQDWARYEQY
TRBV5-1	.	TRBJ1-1	ASSARQAELNTEAF
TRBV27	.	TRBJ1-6	ASNKGGYNSPLH